The 27 T cell receptor beta chains in this list originate from one sample, sequenced in a study of shared clonotypes between healthy human individuals. Libraries were prepared by immunoSEQ multiplex PCR; TCRdb keeps only in-frame clonotypes and omits some of them. The sample carries about 2.3 million clones, 80% to 95% recorded once. The sequenced sample was naive CD4+ T cells from PBMCs. Subset of the sample: CD45RA+ positively selected. All receptors come from a man aged 18-30 years in good health. Some clones in this sample may be carry-over from other donors' samples.

This CDR3 reads CASIRDLTDTQYF. In DNA form, the CDR3 reads TGTGCCAGCATCAGGGACCTCACAGATACGCAGTATTTT. The rearrangement joins TRBV28 to TRBJ2-3; perhaps D is TRBD1 or TRBD2 (5 bases each). The germline V gene encodes CDR1 MDHEN and CDR2 SYDVKM. This CDR3 contains 13 residues. V lost 7 bases and J lost 2, with 10 bases in between.

This clone occurred once. The rearrangement links TRBV2 to TRBJ1-6; 7 bases match TRBD1. CDR1 SNHLY and CDR2 FYNNEI come from the germline V gene. Trimming took 8 bases from V and 4 from J; bases not matched to a gene: 8. The CDR3 length is 15 residues. The CDR3, as DNA: TGTGCCAGCGGGGGGACAGACCGATATAATTCACCCCTCCACTTT. Its translation is CASGGTDRYNSPLHF.

This sequence joins TRBV15 and TRBJ1-4; D is perhaps TRBD1 (5 bases). CDR3 length: 16 residues. Trimming left V 4 bases short and J 6 bases short, with 18 bases between. CDR1 and CDR2 (germline): LNHNV, YYDKDF (reference sequence). The CDR3 sequence: CATSKRRGQGDEKLFF. The DNA for the CDR3 is TGTGCCACCAGCAAAAGAAGAGGCCAGGGAGATGAAAAACTGTTTTTT. The variable domain in full, completed from reference TRBV15 and TRBJ1-4, reads DAMVIQNPRYQVTQFGKPVTLSCSQTLNHNVMYWYQQKSSQAPKLLFHYYDKDFNNEADTPDNFQSRRPNTSFCFLDIRSPGLGDTAMYLCATSKRRGQGDEKLFFGSGTQLSVL.

Only a few counts were recorded for this clone. The chain recombines TRBV28 with TRBJ1-1, with TRBD1 as a possible D gene (5 bases). The CDR3 loop spans 12 amino acids. Germline assignment: CDR1 MDHEN and CDR2 SYDVKM. Here the CDR3 DNA reads TGTGCAAACTGGAGGGGAACTGGTGAAGCTTTCTTT. Residues: CANWRGTGEAFF.

This clone has a single count. V is TRBV5-6 and J is TRBJ1-4; 7 nucleotides agree with TRBD1. Germline loops: CDR1 SGHDT, CDR2 YYEEEE. Unmatched junction bases numbered 7, after V lost 4 bases and J lost 7 bases. The CDR3 has 14 residues. The CDR3 coding sequence is TGTGCCAGCAGCAAAACAGGGGTCGGTGAAAAACTGTTTTTT. This encodes CASSKTGVGEKLFF.

J is TRBJ2-3 and V is TRBV5-4; 10 bases are shared with TRBD2. This CDR3 is built from 16 residues. Germline lookup yields CDR1 SGHNT and CDR2 YYREEE (reference sequence). V lost 3 bases to trimming and J lost 0 bases; unmatched junction nucleotides: 4. CDR3 loop: CASSSGTSASTDTQYF. CDR3 coding DNA: TGTGCCAGCAGCTCGGGGACTAGCGCTAGCACAGATACGCAGTATTTT.

The chain recombines TRBV7-2 with TRBJ2-2, with D possibly matching TRBD1 (6 bases). The V and J ends lost 6 bases and 6 bases respectively, with 11 bases between them. The CDR3 runs to 13 residues. The germline gives CDR1 SGHTA, CDR2 FQGNSA. CDR3 DNA sequence: TGTGCCAGCAGGTCCGACAGGCCCGGGGAGCTGTTTTTT. Its protein product is CASRSDRPGELFF.

This sequence joins TRBV2 and TRBJ2-7; the D is unclear. Trimming shortened V by 3 bases and J by 0 bases, and 15 bases separated the two germline ends. CDR3 length: 16 amino acids. Looked up from germline, CDR1 is SNHLY and CDR2 is FYNNEI. The CDR3 nucleotides read TGTGCCAGCAGTGAGCGGACCATTATCAGCTCCTACGAGCAGTACTTC. This encodes CASSERTIISSYEQYF.

The V gene is TRBV7-9, the J gene TRBJ2-3, with 7 bases aligning to TRBD1. The germline gives CDR1 SEHNR, CDR2 FQNEAQ (reference sequence). With 1 base clipped from V and 4 bases from J, the junction kept 11 bases outside the gene matches. CDR3 length equals 17 residues. CDR3 DNA sequence: TGTGCCAGCAGCTTAGTTCTGACAGGGCGTGTAGCAGATACGCAGTATTTT. Amino acids: CASSLVLTGRVADTQYF. Drawing the rest from reference TRBV7-9 and TRBJ2-3, the complete variable domain is DTGVSQNPRHKITKRGQNVTFRCDPISEHNRLYWYRQTLGQGPEFLTYFQNEAQLEKSRLLSDRFSAERPKGSFSTLEIQRTEQGDSAMYLCASSLVLTGRVADTQYFGPGTRLTVL.

The chain is built from TRBV7-9 and TRBJ2-1, with 8 bases aligning to TRBD2. Germline CDR1 and CDR2: SEHNR and FQNEAQ (reference sequence). The length of the CDR3 is 14 residues. V trimming: 5 bases; J trimming: 8 bases; junction bases outside the gene matches: 8. CDR3 sequence reads: CASSRKGREDEQFF. In DNA form, the CDR3 reads TGTGCCAGCAGCCGTAAAGGGCGGGAGGATGAGCAGTTCTTC.

The chain joins TRBV5-1 to TRBJ2-2; the match to TRBD2 covers 7 bases. The CDR3 totals 17 residues. The trim removed 7 bases at V and 1 base at J, leaving 13 bases unmatched. Germline CDR1 and CDR2: SGHRS and YFSETQ. The CDR3 DNA reads as TGCGCCAGCCAAAAGCGGGGAGCTCCTGAGAACACCGGGGAGCTGTTTTTT. Residues: CASQKRGAPENTGELFF.

The CDR3 here is CASSETGRTYGYTF. CDR3 DNA: TGTGCCAGCAGTGAAACAGGGCGAACTTATGGCTACACCTTC. The V and J genes are TRBV6-1 and TRBJ1-2, with D possibly being TRBD1 (6 bases). Germline CDR1 is MNHNS and CDR2 is SASEGT. V lost 2 bases to trimming and J lost 5 bases, with 12 bases between them. The CDR3 spans 14 residues.

V gene TRBV5-8 combines with J gene TRBJ2-3; 8 bases agree with TRBD2. V lost 4 bases and J lost 5; bases outside the gene matches: 9. Germline loops: CDR1 SGHTS, CDR2 YDEGEE. CDR3 size: 15 residues. CDR3 bases: TGTGCCAGCAGCGGCGACGGGAGGGCCGAAGATACGCAGTATTTT. Translation gives CASSGDGRAEDTQYF.

This rearrangement joins TRBV30 to TRBJ1-2; a possible D gene is TRBD1 (5 bases). Trimming cost V 1 base and J 0 bases, with 12 bases left between them. This CDR3 is built from 15 residues. Germline V gene lookup returns CDR1 GTSNPN and CDR2 SVGIG (reference sequence). The CDR3 is CAWSARGVTNYGYTF. The CDR3 bases are TGTGCCTGGAGTGCGAGAGGGGTCACTAACTATGGCTACACCTTC.

V gene TRBV7-8 combines with J gene TRBJ2-1, with D possibly TRBD2 on 5 matching bases. CDR3 length equals 14 residues. Germline-derived CDR1 and CDR2 are SGHVS and FQNEAQ. Trimming stripped 3 bases from V and 0 bases from J, with 6 bases between. The CDR3 coding sequence is TGTGCCAGCAGCTTTGGGAGCTCCTACAATGAGCAGTTCTTC. This gives the protein CASSFGSSYNEQFF.

The chain recombines TRBV27 with TRBJ1-5; D may be TRBD1 (5 bases). Between the trimmed V and J ends, which lost 3 bases and 15 bases, there was a span of 18 bases. Per the germline V gene, CDR1 is MNHEY and CDR2 is SMNVEV (reference sequence). The length of the CDR3 is 13 residues. The CDR3 bases are TGTGCCAGCAGTTTCCCCCCAGGGACGTTTTGGCATTTT. Protein: CASSFPPGTFWHF.

The chain links TRBV5-1 to TRBJ1-2; TRBD1 is a possible D gene (5 bases). Germline values: CDR1 SGHRS, CDR2 YFSETQ. There are 15 residues in the CDR3. V lost 4 bases to trimming and J lost 8 bases, with 21 bases between them. The CDR3: CASSLGGLAYGGYTF. The CDR3 DNA reads as TGCGCCAGCAGCCTTGGGGGACTGGCCTACGGCGGCTACACCTTC.

V gene TRBV11-2 combines with J gene TRBJ2-5, with D possibly being TRBD1 (6 bases). Germline CDR1 and CDR2: SGHAT and FQNNGV. Trimming pared 2 bases from V and 5 bases from J, leaving 15 bases between. This CDR3 contains 15 residues. Here the CDR3 reads CASSLIQGPGETQYF. CDR3 DNA: TGTGCCAGCAGCTTAATACAGGGTCCTGGGGAGACCCAGTACTTC.

V usage is TRBV9 and J usage is TRBJ2-7, with unresolved D. V gave up 0 bases and J gave up 2 bases, with 15 bases separating them. This CDR3 is 16 amino acids long. The germline V gene encodes CDR1 SGDLS and CDR2 YYNGEE. CDR3 DNA: TGTGCCAGCAGCGTAGGATCACCCACCTCCACCTACGAGCAGTACTTC. Encoded protein: CASSVGSPTSTYEQYF.

This clone was seen only a few times. This rearrangement joins TRBV11-2 to TRBJ1-4; D is perhaps TRBD1 (6 bases). This CDR3 is built from 17 residues. V was shortened by 2 bases and J by 5 bases, with 18 bases between the two germline ends. Looked up from germline, CDR1 is SGHAT and CDR2 is FQNNGV. This CDR3 reads CASSLFTGTPLNEKLFF. CDR3 coding DNA: TGTGCCAGCAGCTTATTTACCGGGACACCCTTAAATGAAAAACTGTTTTTT.

The chain links TRBV5-1 to TRBJ1-4; D is undetermined. The CDR3 totals 12 residues. The V end lost 5 bases, the J end lost 7 bases, and 9 bases lay between the germline ends. Germline V gene sequence: CDR1 SGHRS, CDR2 YFSETQ. For the CDR3, the DNA is TGCGCCAGCAGGAACAGTGGTGAAAAACTGTTTTTT. Translating it yields CASRNSGEKLFF.

J is TRBJ2-3 and V is TRBV29-1; tentative D call: TRBD1 (5 bases). This CDR3 contains 13 residues. V lost 4 bases and J lost 3, with 11 bases in between. CDR1 is SQVTM, CDR2 ANQGSEA, per germline. The CDR3 nucleotides are TGCAGCGTTGTTGGCAGGGCAACAGATACGCAGTATTTT. It codes for CSVVGRATDTQYF.

The chain recombines TRBV5-1 with TRBJ1-6, with a possible D match to TRBD1 (6 bases). Germline values: CDR1 SGHRS, CDR2 YFSETQ. V lost 3 bases, J lost 0 bases, and 16 bases lay in between. The CDR3 loop spans 18 amino acids. The CDR3 DNA is TGCGCCAGCAGCTCGGGGGACACGCGGAGCTCCTATAATTCACCCCTCCACTTT. Encoded protein: CASSSGDTRSSYNSPLHF.

The V call is TRBV6-5, the J call TRBJ2-7; TRBD1 is a possible D gene (5 bases). V lost 6 bases and J 2 bases, leaving 20 bases between the germline ends. CDR3 size: 16 residues. Germline V gene lookup returns CDR1 MNHEY and CDR2 SVGAGI. For the CDR3, the DNA is TGTGCCAGCAGCTACAGCTGGTTGGGGCACACCTACGAGCAGTACTTC. Translation: CASSYSWLGHTYEQYF.

The chain carries TRBV28 and TRBJ2-1; 12 bases line up with TRBD2. In germline, CDR1 is MDHEN, CDR2 SYDVKM. The V and J ends lost 8 bases and 4 bases, in that order; junction bases with no gene match: 6. The CDR3 runs to 15 residues. CDR3 region: CASGQLAGGYNEQFF. The CDR3 DNA is TGTGCCAGCGGCCAACTAGCGGGGGGATACAATGAGCAGTTCTTC.

The CDR3 here is CAPLTSGREKNIQYF. CDR3 DNA sequence: TGTGCCCCCCTAACTAGCGGGAGGGAAAAAAACATTCAGTACTTC. This chain links TRBV9 with TRBJ2-4; 13 bases agree with TRBD2. In germline, CDR1 is SGDLS, CDR2 YYNGEE. The CDR3 runs to 15 residues. The J segment lost 4 bases and the V segment lost 10 bases, leaving 8 bases of the junction unmatched.

This chain connects TRBV7-3 to TRBJ2-2, with D perhaps being TRBD1 or TRBD2 (5 bases each). V lost 3 bases and J lost 3, with 17 bases in between. The CDR3 has 17 amino acids. CDR1 is SGHTA, CDR2 FQGTGA, per germline. CDR3 sequence: CASSFRGTGSHTGELFF. CDR3 nucleotides: TGTGCCAGCAGCTTCCGGGGAACAGGCTCACACACCGGGGAGCTGTTTTTT.